A single sample gave rise to the 22 T cell receptor beta chains below, sequenced in a study of cytomegalovirus exposure and HLA in healthy donors. Amplification used 60 Vbeta primers and 13 Jbeta primers. The repertoire was sequenced with immunoSEQ multiplex PCR; TCRdb's copy has only in-frame clones and lacks some. Of around 260,000 clones listed, about 80% are singletons. The sample consisted of PBMCs. Receptors were obtained from a girl aged 2 to 9 in good health and CMV-seronegative.

The chain joins TRBV19 to TRBJ2-5; 8 bases line up with TRBD2. With 3 bases clipped from V and 1 base from J, the junction kept 7 bases outside the gene matches. There are 16 residues in the CDR3. Germline-derived CDR1 and CDR2 are LNHDA and SQIVND (reference sequence). CDR3 sequence (DNA): TGTGCCAGTAGTATCTCGTCTGGACTAGCCCAAGAGACCCAGTACTTC. Translating gives CASSISSGLAQETQYF.

This chain connects TRBV5-1 to TRBJ1-1, with 9 bases lining up with TRBD1. The trim removed 2 bases at V and 0 bases at J, leaving 5 bases unmatched. The length of the CDR3 is 16 residues. Germline values: CDR1 SGHRS, CDR2 YFSETQ. CDR3 amino acids: CASSLRTGALNTEAFF. CDR3 nucleotides: TGCGCCAGCAGCTTAAGGACAGGGGCATTGAACACTGAAGCTTTCTTT.

This clone was observed a few times. The chain recombines TRBV27 with TRBJ2-7, with 7 bases aligning to TRBD1. The length of the CDR3 is 14 residues. Trimming at V came to 6 bases and at J to 0 bases, leaving 5 bases not matched to a gene. The germline V gene encodes CDR1 MNHEY and CDR2 SMNVEV (reference sequence). This chain's CDR3 is CASSWTGSSYEQYF. CDR3 DNA sequence: TGTGCCAGCAGCTGGACAGGTAGCTCCTACGAGCAGTACTTC.

The chain employs TRBV9 and TRBJ1-2, with unresolved D. The CDR3 extends over 10 amino acids. Germline lookup yields CDR1 SGDLS and CDR2 YYNGEE. Deletions cut 3 bases from V and 10 bases from J, with 7 bases between. The CDR3 spells CASSGPSYTF. The CDR3 bases are TGTGCCAGCAGCGGGCCTTCCTACACCTTC. Together with reference TRBV9 and TRBJ1-2, the CDR3 gives the full variable domain: DSGVTQTPKHLITATGQRVTLRCSPRSGDLSVYWYQQSLDQGLQFLIQYYNGEERAKGNILERFSAQQFPDLHSELNLSSLELGDSALYFCASSGPSYTFGSGTRLTVV.

V gene TRBV29-1 combines with J gene TRBJ1-2; possible D gene TRBD1, 6 bases. Trimming shortened V by 8 bases and J by 0 bases, and 16 bases separated the two germline ends. The CDR3 has 14 residues. Germline CDR1 SQVTM, CDR2 ANQGSEA. CDR3 region: CSCAGAMTNYGYTF. The CDR3 DNA sequence: TGCAGCTGCGCAGGGGCGATGACTAACTATGGCTACACCTTC.

The chain uses TRBV5-8 and TRBJ2-3; weak D call: TRBD2 (5 bases). V gave up 1 base and J gave up 3 bases, with 12 bases separating them. The CDR3 has 15 residues. In germline, CDR1 is SGHTS, CDR2 YDEGEE. CDR3 DNA: TGTGCCAGCAGCTTGACTAGTAGTGGTACAGATACGCAGTATTTT. This codes for CASSLTSSGTDTQYF.

This clone was recorded a few times. This chain joins TRBV6-5 and TRBJ2-7; possibly TRBD2 for D (5 bases). The V gene lost 2 bases and the J gene lost 2 bases, with 10 bases spanning the gap. Germline values: CDR1 MNHEY, CDR2 SVGAGI. The CDR3 is 14 amino acids. Here the CDR3 DNA reads TGTGCCAGCAGTTACCGGGGAGATCCCTACGAGCAGTACTTC. Amino acids: CASSYRGDPYEQYF.

The chain recombines TRBV30 with TRBJ1-6; no clear D. Trimming took off 0 bases at V and 9 bases at J, with 12 bases between the two ends. The CDR3 contains 14 residues. From germline, CDR1 is GTSNPN and CDR2 SVGIG (reference sequence). The DNA for the CDR3 is TGTGCCTGGAGTGTTCTCCAGTACAGTTCACCCCTCCACTTT. It encodes CAWSVLQYSSPLHF. The variable domain in full, completed from reference TRBV30 and TRBJ1-6, reads SQTIHQWPATLVQPVGSPLSLECTVEGTSNPNLYWYRQAAGRGLQLLFYSVGIGQISSEVPQNLSASRPQDRQFILSSKKLLLSDSGFYLCAWSVLQYSSPLHFGNGTRLTVT.

This chain joins TRBV7-9 and TRBJ1-1; perhaps TRBD1 as D (5 bases). CDR1 and CDR2 from the germline V gene are SEHNR and FQNEAQ (reference sequence). The germline V and J ends were trimmed by 5 bases and 3 bases, with 10 bases remaining between them. The CDR3 loop spans 13 amino acids. Here the CDR3 DNA reads TGTGCCAGCAGCGGACACAGTGACACTGAAGCTTTCTTT. As protein: CASSGHSDTEAFF. Together with reference TRBV7-9 and TRBJ1-1, the CDR3 gives the full variable domain: DTGVSQNPRHKITKRGQNVTFRCDPISEHNRLYWYRQTLGQGPEFLTYFQNEAQLEKSRLLSDRFSAERPKGSFSTLEIQRTEQGDSAMYLCASSGHSDTEAFFGQGTRLTVV.

The chain links TRBV5-1 to TRBJ2-3; TRBD2 matches at 10 bases. The CDR3 totals 14 residues. Trimming removed 10 bases from V and 0 bases from J; junction bases left unmatched: 5. From germline, CDR1 is SGHRS and CDR2 YFSETQ. For the CDR3, the DNA is TGCGCCGGTCTAGCGGGAGCAAGCACAGATACGCAGTATTTT. Its translation: CAGLAGASTDTQYF.

The chain links TRBV7-2 to TRBJ1-1; TRBD1 agrees at 10 bases. The CDR3 loop spans 17 amino acids. CDR1 is SGHTA and CDR2 is FQGNSA in the germline V gene. V lost 3 bases and J lost 3; bases outside the gene matches: 10. The CDR3 region is CASSLTRQGASDTEAFF. The CDR3 DNA follows: TGTGCCAGCAGCTTGACCCGACAGGGGGCTTCGGACACTGAAGCTTTCTTT. Full variable domain (remainder filled in from reference TRBV7-2 and TRBJ1-1): GAGVSQSPSNKVTEKGKDVELRCDPISGHTALYWYRQSLGQGLEFLIYFQGNSAPDKSGLPSDRFSAERTGGSVSTLTIQRTQQEDSAVYLCASSLTRQGASDTEAFFGQGTRLTVV.

V usage is TRBV27 and J usage is TRBJ2-1, with TRBD1 matching over 10 bases. CDR1 and CDR2 (germline): MNHEY, SMNVEV (reference sequence). The CDR3 covers 16 residues. Trimming cost V 4 bases and J 6 bases; bases outside gene matches: 9. The DNA of the CDR3 is TGTGCCAGCAGTTCGCGCCAGGACAGGGGGAGCAATGAGCAGTTCTTC. Translating gives CASSSRQDRGSNEQFF.

The chain has TRBV28 and TRBJ1-6, with D unresolved. Germline CDR1 and CDR2: MDHEN and SYDVKM. This CDR3 comprises 12 residues. The V gene lost 10 bases and the J gene lost 10 bases, with 14 bases spanning the gap. CDR3 sequence: CATSPGGSPLHF. DNA for the CDR3: TGTGCCACCTCTCCGGGTGGATCACCCCTCCACTTT.

This chain links TRBV6-1 with TRBJ2-5; TRBD1 agrees at 8 bases. The CDR3 is made up of 15 amino acids. V lost 1 base, J lost 2 bases, and 3 bases stayed unmatched. Looked up from germline, CDR1 is MNHNS and CDR2 is SASEGT. CDR3 sequence (DNA): TGTGCCAGCAGTGAAGGGGACAGGTGGCAAGAGACCCAGTACTTC. Protein: CASSEGDRWQETQYF.

V and J are TRBV4-1 and TRBJ1-3; no firm D call. The germline V gene encodes CDR1 MGHRA and CDR2 YSYEKL. The V gene lost 1 base and the J gene lost 4 bases, with 17 bases spanning the gap. The CDR3 contains 17 residues. CDR3 loop: CASSQGRGSRPGNTIYF. The CDR3 nucleotides are TGCGCCAGCAGCCAAGGACGAGGTTCTAGGCCCGGAAACACCATATATTTT.

The chain links TRBV4-1 to TRBJ1-3; the D gene is possibly TRBD1 (5 bases). Germline-derived CDR1 and CDR2 are MGHRA and YSYEKL. The CDR3 is 16 residues long. Deletions cut 4 bases from V and 1 base from J, with 14 bases between. The CDR3 DNA sequence: TGCGCCAGCAGCCCTTTGGGGGGTTCGTCTGGAAACACCATATATTTT. It translates to CASSPLGGSSGNTIYF.

The chain is built from TRBV29-1 and TRBJ1-1, with TRBD1 as a possible D gene (6 bases). Trimming removed 1 base at V and 3 bases at J, with 15 bases between. The germline V gene has CDR1 SQVTM and CDR2 ANQGSEA. CDR3 size: 15 residues. CDR3 sequence: CSVEGQGFWDTEAFF. The CDR3 DNA sequence: TGCAGCGTTGAAGGGCAGGGGTTTTGGGACACTGAAGCTTTCTTT.

The chain combines TRBV19 with TRBJ2-7, with TRBD1 as a possible D gene (5 bases). Germline CDR1 is LNHDA and CDR2 is SQIVND (reference sequence). V lost 5 bases and J 1 base, leaving 15 bases between the germline ends. CDR3 length: 15 amino acids. As DNA, the CDR3 is TGTGCCAGTAGTTCGGCGACAGCCGTTTCCTACGAGCAGTACTTC. Protein: CASSSATAVSYEQYF.

V gene TRBV27 combines with J gene TRBJ2-5; 15 nucleotides align to TRBD2. The end of the DNA aligns better with TRBJ2-7, so the J call may be wrong. Germline CDR1 and CDR2: MNHEY and SMNVEV (reference sequence). The CDR3 is 17 residues long. The DNA of the CDR3 is TGTGCCAGCAGTCAAGGACTAGCGGGAGGGCCGGAAAACGAGCAGTACTTC. It codes for CASSQGLAGGPENEQYF.

As concerns this clone: At one end the junction does not follow the germline gene, possibly because of a read error. The V and J genes are TRBV6-5 and TRBJ1-5; 7 bases fit TRBD1. This CDR3 has 14 amino acids. The V gene's germline CDR1 is MNHEY and CDR2 SVGAGI. CDR3 in amino acids: CASSLGQSSQPQHF. The DNA of the CDR3 is TGTGCCAGCAGCCTGGGACAGAGCAGTCAGCCCCAGCATTTT.

V and J are TRBV5-4 and TRBJ2-7; 12 bases map to TRBD1. The germline V gene encodes CDR1 SGHNT and CDR2 YYREEE (reference sequence). This CDR3 has 15 residues. V dropped 2 bases and J dropped 4; count of bases not matched to a gene: 4. Here the CDR3 DNA reads TGTGCCAGCAGCTTACCGGGACAGGGGGCATACGAGCAGTACTTC. Encoded protein: CASSLPGQGAYEQYF.

Only a few counts were recorded for this clone. V usage is TRBV28 and J usage is TRBJ1-1, with unresolved D. This CDR3 has 15 amino acids. V dropped 5 bases and J dropped 7 bases, with 20 bases sitting between them. Germline-derived CDR1 and CDR2 are MDHEN and SYDVKM. The CDR3 reads CASSERIARRYEAFF. CDR3 DNA: TGTGCCAGCAGTGAGCGTATCGCGAGGCGCTATGAAGCTTTCTTT.